Following are 11 T cell receptor beta chains from one sample sequenced in a study of blood T cells in healthy people across ages. A second PCR, run for roughly 7 to 11 cycles, used a sample-barcoded 5' primer plus a J-beta primer mix. TCRdb processed the 5' RACE reads anew with MiXCR; each CDR3 protein has one entry. This table holds 650,000 to 800,000 distinct CDR3 sequences, more than 40% found once. Input material: blood. The receptors derive from a man aged 55 to 70 in good health.

A few counts support this clonotype. The chain joins TRBV6-2 or TRBV6-3 to TRBJ2-5; D is unresolved. Trimming cost V 4 bases and J 11 bases, with 11 bases left between them. The CDR3 runs 11 residues. Germline V lookup: CDR1 MNHEY, CDR2 SVGEGT. The chain's CDR3 is CASSFPGQQYF. CDR3 bases: TGTGCCAGCAGTTTCCCCGGCCAGCAGTACTTC.

This chain links TRBV2 with TRBJ2-1, with 7 bases identical to TRBD1. The end of the DNA aligns better with TRBJ2-7, so the J call may be wrong. The CDR3 is 14 residues long. Looked up from germline, CDR1 is SNHLY and CDR2 is FYNNEI. In DNA, the CDR3 is TGTGCCAGCAGTTTCCTGACAGGGCCTTACGAGCAGTACTTC. This gives the protein CASSFLTGPYEQYF.

The chain is built from TRBV6-1 and TRBJ2-2; D perhaps matches TRBD1 (5 bases). The CDR3 totals 15 residues. CDR1 and CDR2 from the germline V gene are MNHNS and SASEGT. The ends were cut back, 6 bases at V and 0 bases at J, with 11 bases in the middle. CDR3 in amino acids: CASSFQGSNTGELFF. The CDR3 DNA follows: TGTGCCAGCAGCTTTCAGGGCTCGAACACCGGGGAGCTGTTTTTT.

This clonotype was detected only a few times. The chain recombines TRBV5-1 with TRBJ2-7; 11 bases agree with TRBD2. Germline values: CDR1 SGHRS, CDR2 YFSETQ. The CDR3 loop spans 16 amino acids. The junction had 8 bases not matched to a gene; V was cut back by 3 bases and J by 3 bases. The CDR3 reads CASSSNSGGARYEQYF. Written as DNA, the CDR3 is TGCGCCAGCAGCTCGAATAGCGGGGGGGCACGCTACGAGCAGTACTTC. The variable domain in full, with the rest retrieved from reference TRBV5-1 and TRBJ2-7, is KAGVTQTPRYLIKTRGQQVTLSCSPISGHRSVSWYQQTPGQGLQFLFEYFSETQRNKGNFPGRFSGRQFSNSRSEMNVSTLELGDSALYLCASSSNSGGARYEQYFGPGTRLTVT.

In this sample, this clonotype turned up a few times. This sequence joins TRBV28 and TRBJ2-7, with D possibly matching TRBD2 (5 bases). The V gene's germline CDR1 is MDHEN and CDR2 SYDVKM. CDR3 length: 15 amino acids. The V end lost 6 bases, the J end lost 3 bases, and 18 bases lay between the germline ends. The CDR3 is CASRRAGVGDYEQYF. The CDR3 DNA reads as TGTGCCAGCAGGCGAGCCGGGGTCGGCGACTACGAGCAGTACTTC.

The chain has TRBV29-1 and TRBJ2-1; 7 bases are shared with TRBD2. Germline V gives CDR1 SQVTM, CDR2 ANQGSEA. J was trimmed by 7 bases and V by 1 base; bases with no gene match: 10. CDR3 length equals 15 residues. The CDR3 sequence is CSVEGGGVVRNEQFF. For the CDR3, the DNA is TGCAGCGTTGAAGGTGGGGGGGTGGTGCGAAATGAGCAGTTCTTC.

This clonotype was picked up a small number of times. This rearrangement joins TRBV6-1 to TRBJ2-6, with 11 positions matching TRBD2. V trimming: 4 bases; J trimming: 1 base; junction bases outside the gene matches: 0. This CDR3 contains 16 residues. Per germline, CDR1 MNHNS and CDR2 SASEGT. CDR3 region: CASSGLAGSGANVLTF. DNA of the CDR3: TGTGCCAGCAGTGGACTAGCGGGGTCTGGGGCCAACGTCCTGACTTTC.

This clonotype was seen a handful of times. The chain couples TRBV24-1 to TRBJ2-1; the D gene is possibly TRBD2 (6 bases). With 4 bases removed from V and 0 bases from J, the gap between germline ends came to 12 bases. Per germline, CDR1 KGHDR and CDR2 SFDVKD. The CDR3 extends over 16 amino acids. The CDR3 coding sequence is TGTGCCACCAGTGACTACTCCGGGGGCTCCTACAATGAGCAGTTCTTC. Its protein is CATSDYSGGSYNEQFF.

This clonotype came up a few times. The chain carries TRBV15 and TRBJ2-1; 12 bases are a match to TRBD2. This CDR3 contains 20 residues. Germline V gene sequence: CDR1 LNHNV, CDR2 YYDKDF (reference sequence). Trimming removed 1 base from V and 0 bases from J; junction bases left unmatched: 10. The chain's CDR3 is CATSRVGLAGKKTSYNEQFF. The CDR3 DNA reads as TGTGCCACCAGCAGAGTCGGACTAGCGGGGAAGAAAACCTCCTACAATGAGCAGTTCTTC.

The chain joins TRBV4-3 to TRBJ1-4, with no clear D. The germline CDR1 and CDR2 sequences are LGHNA and YSLEER. The germline V and J ends were trimmed by 1 base and 8 bases, with 14 bases remaining between them. The CDR3 consists of 15 residues. CDR3 DNA sequence: TGCGCCAGCAGCCAAGGAAGTACGTGGAGAGAAAAACTGTTTTTT. Residues: CASSQGSTWREKLFF.

The V gene is TRBV3-1, the J gene TRBJ2-7; the match to TRBD1 covers 9 bases. The CDR3 has 15 residues. J was trimmed by 7 bases and V by 2 bases; bases with no gene match: 9. Germline CDR1 reads LGHDT; CDR2 reads YNNKEL (reference sequence). CDR3 nucleotide sequence: TGTGCCAGCAGCCAACTACAGGGGGCGTCAAGTGAGCAGTACTTC. It is translated as CASSQLQGASSEQYF.